These 5 T cell receptor beta chains came from one sample sequenced in a study of T-cell reconstitution after alpha-beta-depleted transplantation in children listed by TCRdb under 2016. The receptor library was made with PCR. Sequencing used an Illumina HiSeq 2500. TCR library preparation used molecular barcoding, with unique molecular identifiers applied to normalize quantification of the TCRbeta repertoire. Clones were called with MiXCR by TCRdb after fastp trimmed the public reads at Q25, and only in-frame beta chains were retained. Each record represents a unique CDR3 protein, reported with the most common genes and DNA among its rows. Counted in this sample were about 640,000 distinct CDR3 sequences; around a sixth of them appeared once. 1.1% of the sample lies in the top ten. The source material was PBMCs from the stem cell graft donor, sampled from the stem cell graft. These receptors were collected from a human donor who donated a stem cell graft to a child with acute myeloid leukemia.

This clonotype was seen a handful of times. The rearrangement uses TRBV6-5 and TRBJ2-3; TRBD2 is a possible D gene (5 bases). This CDR3 has 15 amino acids. Looked up from germline, CDR1 is MNHEY and CDR2 is SVGAGI. Trimming removed 2 bases from V and 0 bases from J, with 9 bases in between. The CDR3 nucleotides read TGTGCCAGCAGTTACGGGAGCCTGAGCACAGATACGCAGTATTTT. Protein product: CASSYGSLSTDTQYF.

This clonotype occurred many times. The chain employs TRBV7-2 and TRBJ2-7, with TRBD2 matching over 12 bases. CDR1 and CDR2 (germline): SGHTA, FQGNSA. This CDR3 spans 16 amino acids. Trimming cost V 0 bases and J 3 bases; bases outside gene matches: 3. The CDR3 loop is CASSLAVLAGGYEQYF. The CDR3 DNA sequence: TGTGCCAGCAGCTTAGCCGTACTAGCGGGGGGCTACGAGCAGTACTTC.

This clonotype has only a few counts. V gene TRBV7-9 combines with J gene TRBJ2-7; D is unclear. The V and J ends lost 0 bases and 10 bases respectively, with 13 bases between them. This CDR3 is built from 13 residues. CDR1 is SEHNR, CDR2 FQNEAQ, per germline (reference sequence). In nucleotides, the CDR3 is TGTGCCAGCAGCTTAGCCGGCCGGGTGGGACAGTACTTC. Amino acids: CASSLAGRVGQYF.

The table lists this clonotype with a few counts. The V call is TRBV20-1, the J call TRBJ2-1; tentative D call: TRBD2 (7 bases). The CDR3 runs 15 residues. V lost 7 bases, J lost 0 bases, and 16 bases lay in between. Per germline, CDR1 DFQATT and CDR2 SNEGSKA (reference sequence). Written as DNA, the CDR3 is TGCAGTGTGCGGGGGCGGTTAAGCTCCTACAATGAGCAGTTCTTC. This translates into CSVRGRLSSYNEQFF.

This clonotype was seen a few times. The V gene is TRBV7-9, the J gene TRBJ1-1, with TRBD1 matching 7 bases. The CDR3 length is 17 residues. J lost 4 bases, V lost 5 bases, and 16 bases had no gene match. Germline lookup yields CDR1 SEHNR and CDR2 FQNEAQ (reference sequence). CDR3 DNA sequence: TGTGCCAGCAGCGAAACAGGGGTTCGGACTTCGGGCACTGAAGCTTTCTTT. As protein: CASSETGVRTSGTEAFF.